This TCR beta chain comes out of a study of cytomegalovirus exposure and HLA in healthy donors. Overall study findings and caveats: The study flagged about 150 TCR beta chains as cytomegalovirus-associated. In a later analysis, productive TCRs from donors in an Asian-associated ancestry cluster reportedly carried fewer N-insertions than the cohort mean. In presence/absence analyses, roughly uniform sequencing depth across donors was assumed. Earlier findings revealed that most TCR beta V segments proved productive either about 90% or about 30% of the time.

The primer mix had 60 Vbeta and 13 Jbeta primers. Assay used: immunoSEQ multiplex PCR; TCRdb lists only in-frame clones, some missing. The sample includes about 110,000 clones, over 65% of them seen just once. This clone was recorded once. Antigen: not known. The material sequenced was PBMCs. This sequence originates from a woman in her thirties or forties in good health and CMV-seropositive.

CDR3 nucleotides: TGTGCCAGCAGTCCAGGGGGTGTCACTGAAGCTTTCTTT. Translation: CASSPGGVTEAFF. The gene calls are TRBV6-4 and TRBJ1-1; 7 nucleotides line up with TRBD1. CDR1 and CDR2 (germline): MRHNA, SNTAGT. The junction had 4 bases not matched to a gene; V was cut back by 5 bases and J by 4 bases. CDR3 length equals 13 residues.